This is a list of T cell receptor beta chains from one sample in a study of T-cell reconstitution after alpha-beta-depleted transplantation in children. A single record per CDR3 protein comes from TCRdb applying MiXCR to the PCR reads. The sample lists about 270,000 distinct CDR3 sequences, more than 8% seen once, with over 9.5% in the top ten. Sample: PBMCs from the stem cell graft donor, taken from the stem cell graft. These receptors all come from a human donor who donated a stem cell graft to a child with SCID. Both conserved end residues are part of each CDR3. Fields, in order: D gene, V gene, clone size, J gene, CDR3 protein, CDR3 DNA. D genes are given only for firm matches. A clone size is listed for some rows: how often the clone was seen (once, few, many), or a class if it is expanded.

d_call: TRBD2; v_call: TRBV5-1; clone_size: few; j_call: TRBJ2-3; cdr3_aa: CASSLAGRGADTQYF; cdr3_nt: TGCGCCAGCAGCTTGGCGGGGCGGGGGGCAGATACGCAGTATTTT
d_call: TRBD2; v_call: TRBV5-1; clone_size: -; j_call: TRBJ2-7; cdr3_aa: CASSLPRGAGDEQYF; cdr3_nt: TGCGCCAGCAGCTTGCCCCGTGGAGCGGGGGACGAGCAGTACTTC
d_call: TRBD2; v_call: TRBV12-3/TRBV12-4; clone_size: many; j_call: TRBJ2-5; cdr3_aa: CASSLSAGGRRETQYF; cdr3_nt: TGTGCCAGCAGTTTATCGGCGGGGGGGCGAAGAGAGACCCAGTACTTC
d_call: TRBD1; v_call: TRBV6-4; clone_size: many; j_call: TRBJ2-2; cdr3_aa: CASSPDRVTGELFF; cdr3_nt: TGTGCCAGCAGCCCGGACAGGGTTACCGGGGAGCTGTTTTTT
d_call: -; v_call: TRBV5-8; clone_size: many; j_call: TRBJ2-6; cdr3_aa: CASRGVANVLTF; cdr3_nt: TGTGCCAGCCGAGGCGTAGCCAACGTCCTGACTTTC
d_call: -; v_call: TRBV6-5; clone_size: many; j_call: TRBJ2-7; cdr3_aa: CASSRGVSYEQYF; cdr3_nt: TGTGCCAGCAGCCGTGGGGTCTCCTACGAGCAGTACTTC
d_call: TRBD1; v_call: TRBV12-3/TRBV12-4; clone_size: -; j_call: TRBJ1-5; cdr3_aa: CASSYRQGLQPQHF; cdr3_nt: TGTGCCAGCAGTTATAGACAGGGGCTTCAGCCCCAGCATTTT
d_call: -; v_call: TRBV6-2/TRBV6-3; clone_size: -; j_call: TRBJ2-7; cdr3_aa: CASSYTGTYEQYF; cdr3_nt: TGTGCCAGCAGCTACACAGGGACCTACGAGCAGTACTTC
d_call: TRBD1; v_call: TRBV5-1; clone_size: few; j_call: TRBJ2-3; cdr3_aa: CASSLMGQQTDTQYF; cdr3_nt: TGCGCCAGCAGCTTAATGGGACAGCAAACAGATACGCAGTATTTT
d_call: TRBD2; v_call: TRBV12-3/TRBV12-4; clone_size: many; j_call: TRBJ2-1; cdr3_aa: CASSGLVQTYNEQFF; cdr3_nt: TGTGCCAGCAGCGGACTAGTTCAAACCTACAATGAGCAGTTCTTC
d_call: -; v_call: TRBV18; clone_size: few; j_call: TRBJ2-2; cdr3_aa: CASSPPKGGTGELFF; cdr3_nt: TGTGCCAGCTCACCACCGAAGGGAGGCACCGGGGAGCTGTTTTTT
d_call: TRBD1; v_call: TRBV5-1; clone_size: few; j_call: TRBJ1-2; cdr3_aa: CASSSDGQGARGYTF; cdr3_nt: TGCGCCAGCAGCTCCGACGGACAGGGGGCGCGAGGCTACACCTTC
d_call: -; v_call: TRBV18; clone_size: few; j_call: TRBJ2-3; cdr3_aa: CASSPYRDRDTQYF; cdr3_nt: TGTGCCAGCTCACCATACAGGGATCGGGATACGCAGTATTTT
d_call: -; v_call: TRBV3-1; clone_size: many; j_call: TRBJ2-7; cdr3_aa: CASSQDLGGEQYF; cdr3_nt: TGTGCCAGCAGCCAAGATCTTGGGGGCGAGCAGTACTTC
d_call: TRBD2; v_call: TRBV5-1; clone_size: many; j_call: TRBJ2-1; cdr3_aa: CASSSGGTSGDNEQFF; cdr3_nt: TGCGCCAGCAGCTCGGGAGGGACTAGCGGTGACAATGAGCAGTTCTTC
d_call: -; v_call: TRBV3-1; clone_size: few; j_call: TRBJ2-1; cdr3_aa: CASSQATGYNEQFF; cdr3_nt: TGTGCCAGCAGCCAAGCGACAGGCTACAATGAGCAGTTCTTC
d_call: TRBD2; v_call: TRBV20-1; clone_size: many; j_call: TRBJ2-1; cdr3_aa: CSAQTSGGYGEQFF; cdr3_nt: TGCAGTGCGCAAACTAGCGGGGGGTACGGTGAGCAGTTCTTC
d_call: -; v_call: TRBV29-1; clone_size: few; j_call: TRBJ2-7; cdr3_aa: CSVLENYEQYF; cdr3_nt: TGCAGCGTTCTAGAGAATTACGAGCAGTACTTC
d_call: -; v_call: TRBV7-9; clone_size: many; j_call: TRBJ1-1; cdr3_aa: CASSEMMGEAFF; cdr3_nt: TGTGCCAGCAGTGAAATGATGGGGGAAGCTTTCTTT
d_call: -; v_call: TRBV6-5; clone_size: few; j_call: TRBJ2-6; cdr3_aa: CASSYSPGPSGANVLTF; cdr3_nt: TGTGCCAGCAGTTACTCGCCAGGGCCCTCTGGGGCCAACGTCCTGACTTTC
d_call: -; v_call: TRBV7-2; clone_size: few; j_call: TRBJ2-1; cdr3_aa: CASSRGTTFRSNEQFF; cdr3_nt: TGTGCCAGCAGTAGGGGGACAACCTTTAGATCCAATGAGCAGTTCTTC
d_call: -; v_call: TRBV5-8; clone_size: few; j_call: TRBJ1-6; cdr3_aa: CASSWGGGSSYNSPLHF; cdr3_nt: TGTGCCAGCAGCTGGGGGGGCGGCAGCTCCTATAATTCACCCCTCCACTTT
d_call: -; v_call: TRBV7-9; clone_size: few; j_call: TRBJ2-7; cdr3_aa: CASRSGGAEYF; cdr3_nt: TGTGCCAGCAGGTCTGGCGGGGCGGAGTACTTC
d_call: -; v_call: TRBV12-3/TRBV12-4; clone_size: -; j_call: TRBJ2-7; cdr3_aa: CASSLGRYYEQYF; cdr3_nt: TGTGCCAGCAGTTTAGGGCGGTACTACGAGCAGTACTTC
d_call: -; v_call: TRBV12-3/TRBV12-4; clone_size: many; j_call: TRBJ1-4; cdr3_aa: CASSRGATREKLFF; cdr3_nt: TGTGCCAGCAGTCGAGGGGCCACGAGGGAAAAACTGTTTTTT
d_call: -; v_call: TRBV27; clone_size: -; j_call: TRBJ2-2; cdr3_aa: CASTGQTNTGELFF; cdr3_nt: TGTGCCAGCACTGGACAGACGAACACCGGGGAGCTGTTTTTT
d_call: TRBD1; v_call: TRBV12-3/TRBV12-4; clone_size: many; j_call: TRBJ1-4; cdr3_aa: CASQRQGPTNEKLFF; cdr3_nt: TGTGCCAGCCAGAGACAGGGCCCAACTAATGAAAAACTGTTTTTT
d_call: TRBD2; v_call: TRBV5-1; clone_size: many; j_call: TRBJ2-3; cdr3_aa: CASSSAGEQTDTQYF; cdr3_nt: TGCGCCAGCAGCTCCGCGGGAGAACAAACAGATACGCAGTATTTT